This T cell receptor (beta chain) was sequenced for a study of prognosis after radiotherapy for stage I lung cancer (dated by TCRdb to about 2021). Some background on the complete study: Between early 2018 and January 2019, 15 to 20 stage I NSCLC patients were enrolled in Nanjing, China. Among the enrolled patients, fourteen had newly diagnosed primary stage I lung tumors, while five had oligometastatic NSCLC following surgical resection of the primary tumor. All patients were regarded as medically inoperable, because of comorbidities in about eleven patients and refusal of surgery in several patients. The cohort comprised roughly 13 men and six or seven women with a median age of 74.5 years, ranging from about 53 to 85 years. On tumor histology, roughly 11 patients had adenocarcinoma and several had squamous cell carcinoma. SBRT was given in 3 to 5 fractions with a biologically effective dose of at least 100 Gy, using image-guided IMRT or VMAT. SBRT was not combined with any concurrent therapy in any patient. Distant metastases were developed by four of the 19 patients after SBRT, at a median of around seven months, whereas no significant progression was observed in the other 15 patients. Peripheral blood TCR beta repertoires were profiled in stage I NSCLC patients before and after stereotactic body radiotherapy, and the study then linked these repertoires to distant failure. A total of approximately 38 blood samples from approximately 20 patients were sequenced, with one sample obtained before and one obtained after SBRT for each patient.

Two rounds of multiplex PCR on genomic DNA were used to amplify the TCR beta CDR3 region. The first PCR round used primers specific to each TRBV and TRBJ gene, with sequences filed in Chinese patent CN105087789A. Universal primers were used in the second round of PCR. The Roche High Pure PCR Template Preparation Kit was used to extract genomic DNA from frozen PBMCs. Libraries were sequenced paired-end with 151 bp reads on an Illumina HiSeq 3000. The authors' pipeline ran thus. CutAdapt was used to discard raw reads that did not contain the multiplex PCR primer sequences. High-quality paired reads were merged into contigs with PEAR. By alignment to reference sequences, MiXCR assigned TRB V, D and J gene segments to each contig. CDR3 sequences were clustered by base quality and sequence similarity to remove sequencing errors. Shannon entropy normalized by the natural log of productive TCR sequence number was used as the measure of diversity. To get clonality, Shannon entropy was divided by the natural log of the number of unique clonotypes, and that result was subtracted from one. The Youden index of ROC curves was used to select progression-free survival cut-offs for repertoire metrics, and analyses were performed in R 3.5.3. In-frame beta chains were kept once TCRdb had trimmed the public reads at Q25 with fastp and called clones with MiXCR. CDR3 protein duplicates are merged, each entry listing the most common genes and DNA. These V and J calls are TCRdb output, not the study's own analysis. For this sample the table gives roughly 38,000 distinct CDR3 sequences, of which 24% were detected only once. The top ten clonotypes cover less than 30% of the sample.

The investigation overall reported the following: All reported P values were unadjusted for multiple comparisons. The study was limited by its small cohort and short follow-up, and the findings require independent validation. After SBRT, the number of unique TCR clones decreased (median approximately 10,000 before versus several thousand after; Wilcoxon paired P=0.011). Post-SBRT Shannon entropy and its change from baseline were lower in patients who developed distant metastases; baseline Shannon entropy was not associated with metastases. TRBV and TRBJ usage frequencies reportedly varied with metastasis status, involving two V genes at baseline and about 10 V and two J genes after SBRT. No determination of tumor specificity was made for expanded TCR clones.

No patient had a history of other malignancies or prior chemotherapy or radiotherapy, and all had node-negative disease on CT and PET/CT. At each of two time points, around 6 milliliters of peripheral venous blood were collected into EDTA tubes. Ficoll-Paque Plus density-gradient centrifugation was used to isolate PBMCs. Immediately after collection, samples were stored at -80 degrees C until analysis. With regard to this clonotype: Its binding antigen is unknown. No base quality information exists; no much larger clone differs at one position.

V was cut back by 2 bases and J by 13 bases, leaving a gap of 21 bases between them. Sequences DFQATT (CDR1) and SNEGSKA (CDR2) are obtained from the germline V gene (reference sequence). The CDR3 goes from the cysteine to the phenylalanine over 13 residues. This entry keeps only the CDR3 DNA: 39 bases, framed from base 1. This receptor chain uses TRBV20-1 and TRBJ2-7; D gene: possibly TRBD1, on 5 matching bases. The sample in question was PBMCs, obtained before or after stereotactic body radiation therapy (not recorded which). The sequence came from a donor over 45 with non-small cell lung cancer. The CDR3 region reads CSARRRQTYEKYF. The DNA reads as follows: TGCAGTGCTAGACGCAGACAGACTTACGAGAAATACTTC.